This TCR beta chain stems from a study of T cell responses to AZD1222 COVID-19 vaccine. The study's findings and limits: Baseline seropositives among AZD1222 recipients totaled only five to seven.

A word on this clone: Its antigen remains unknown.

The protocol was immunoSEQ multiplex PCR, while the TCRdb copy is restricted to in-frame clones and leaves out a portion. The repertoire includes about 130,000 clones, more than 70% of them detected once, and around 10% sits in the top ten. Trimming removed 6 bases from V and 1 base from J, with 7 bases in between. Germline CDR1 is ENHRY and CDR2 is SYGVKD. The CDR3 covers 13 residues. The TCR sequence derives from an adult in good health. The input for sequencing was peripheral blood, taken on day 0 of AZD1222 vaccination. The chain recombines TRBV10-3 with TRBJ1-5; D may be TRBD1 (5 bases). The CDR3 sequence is CAIRGDSNQPQHF. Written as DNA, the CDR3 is TGTGCCATCAGGGGGGACAGCAATCAGCCCCAGCATTTT.